This T cell receptor (beta chain) comes out of a study of OX40 agonist ivuxolimab in advanced cancers. Turning to the study itself: Every 2 weeks, ivuxolimab was infused into the patients intravenously at between 0.01 and 10 mg/kg. Study results and caveats: Relative to CD4+ cells, CD8+ T cells on average had more expanded clones. No determination was made of the antigen specificity of the expanded peripheral T cells.

Worth noting for this clone: The antigen remains unidentified.

Blood specimens came from baseline, cycle 4 day 1, and cycle 7 day 1. Clones were read by immunoSEQ multiplex PCR, and TCRdb kept only the in-frame ones, dropping some. The sample holds around 83,000 clones, around 90% seen once. The specimen was CD4+ or CD8+ T cells sorted from blood, collected in a trial of the OX40 agonist ivuxolimab. The receptor's source is an adult with an advanced solid tumor such as melanoma, head and neck, liver or kidney cancer.

As DNA, the CDR3 is TGTGCCAGCAGCTCCCAGCGGGACTCCTACAATGAGCAGTTCTTC. Protein: CASSSQRDSYNEQFF. The chain links TRBV7-9 to TRBJ2-1; TRBD2 matches 7 bases. V was clipped by 4 bases and J by 0 bases; unmatched bases: 3. CDR1 SEHNR and CDR2 FQNEAQ come from the germline V gene (reference sequence). The CDR3 is made up of 15 amino acids.